Below are 15 T cell receptor beta chains sequenced from a single sample in a study of blood T cell repertoires in COVID-19. TCRdb's copy holds only in-frame clones and misses some; the assay was immunoSEQ multiplex PCR. Of about 200,000 clones detected, about 82% appear once; the ten largest clones hold about 2.4%. The sequencing sample was made of peripheral blood. The receptors here all came from a woman in her 70s with COVID-19, enrolled during active disease.

V gene TRBV19 combines with J gene TRBJ1-6; 11 nucleotides match TRBD1. Trimming cost V 3 bases and J 10 bases; bases outside gene matches: 8. CDR1 and CDR2 (germline): LNHDA, SQIVND (reference sequence). The CDR3 loop spans 16 amino acids. As DNA, the CDR3 is TGTGCCAGTAGTATCTCCGGGACAGGGGGTGGATCACCCCTCCACTTT. Residues: CASSISGTGGGSPLHF.

V gene TRBV12-3 or TRBV12-4 combines with J gene TRBJ1-2; the match to TRBD1 covers 8 bases. The CDR3 is 13 amino acids. Losses at the gene ends were 8 bases for V and 6 bases for J; bases not matched to a gene: 8. CDR3 protein: CASLKGQGHGYTF. The CDR3 bases are TGTGCCAGCCTCAAAGGACAGGGCCATGGCTACACCTTC.

On this clone: Sequence at one end of the junction differs from germline and may be a read error. The rearrangement joins TRBV27 to TRBJ1-3; TRBD1 agrees at 12 bases. The CDR3 is 16 residues long. The V gene's germline CDR1 is MNHEY and CDR2 SMNVEV (reference sequence). The CDR3 is CASRLLGTGGMDTIYF. CDR3 sequence (DNA): TGTGCCAGCAGATTATTAGGGACAGGGGGCATGGACACCATATATTTT.

The rearrangement joins TRBV7-3 to TRBJ1-3; D may be TRBD1 (5 bases). This CDR3 has 16 amino acids. V lost 5 bases and J lost 0, with 14 bases in between. Germline loops: CDR1 SGHTA, CDR2 FQGTGA. The CDR3 DNA reads as TGTGCCAGCAGCCAAACCCCAGGGAACTCTGGAAACACCATATATTTT. This sequence encodes CASSQTPGNSGNTIYF.

The V gene is TRBV6-5, the J gene TRBJ1-2; 9 positions agree with TRBD1. V dropped 5 bases and J dropped 6; count of bases not matched to a gene: 7. This CDR3 region has 14 residues. Germline V gene lookup returns CDR1 MNHEY and CDR2 SVGAGI. The CDR3: CASSRRDRAHGYTF. In DNA, the CDR3 is TGTGCCAGCAGTCGCCGGGACAGGGCTCATGGCTACACCTTC.

The chain employs TRBV5-1 and TRBJ1-1; no clear D gene. In germline, CDR1 is SGHRS, CDR2 YFSETQ. Trimming left V 0 bases short and J 4 bases short, with 13 bases between. This CDR3 contains 15 residues. CDR3 in amino acids: CASSLEATGFTEAFF. For the CDR3, the DNA is TGCGCCAGCAGCTTGGAGGCGACGGGGTTCACTGAAGCTTTCTTT.

The rearrangement uses TRBV7-2 and TRBJ2-2; perhaps TRBD1 as D (5 bases). CDR1 SGHTA and CDR2 FQGNSA come from the germline V gene. Trimming removed 1 base from V and 7 bases from J, with 10 bases in between. The CDR3 loop spans 14 amino acids. The CDR3 DNA reads TGTGCCAGCAGCTTAGGCAGGGATATCGGGGAGCTGTTTTTT. It encodes CASSLGRDIGELFF.

The chain combines TRBV18 with TRBJ1-2; 7 nucleotides agree with TRBD1. The CDR3 contains 14 residues. Losses at the gene ends were 2 bases for V and 6 bases for J; bases not matched to a gene: 6. Germline V gives CDR1 KGHSH, CDR2 LQKENI. In DNA, the CDR3 is TGTGCCAGCTCACCAAACACAGGGGAAGATGGCTACACCTTC. It yields the protein CASSPNTGEDGYTF.

The J gene is TRBJ1-1, the V gene TRBV6-2 or TRBV6-3; no definite D call. The CDR3 contains 16 residues. With 2 bases removed from V and 4 bases from J, the gap between germline ends came to 17 bases. Per the germline V gene, CDR1 is MNHEY and CDR2 is SVGEGT. The CDR3 region is CASSYVFGGTSTEAFF. For the CDR3, the DNA is TGTGCCAGCAGTTACGTGTTTGGCGGTACAAGCACTGAAGCTTTCTTT.

This chain connects TRBV6-6 to TRBJ2-5; D gene ambiguous. The CDR3 consists of 15 residues. V lost 8 bases and J 5 bases, leaving 21 bases between the germline ends. CDR1 is MNHNY and CDR2 is SVGAGI in the germline V gene (reference sequence). The CDR3 region is CASWHLGRPRETQYF. The CDR3 coding sequence is TGTGCCAGCTGGCACCTCGGCCGCCCGCGGGAGACCCAGTACTTC.

The V gene is TRBV5-6, the J gene TRBJ1-2, with TRBD1 as a possible D gene (5 bases). V was shortened by 0 bases and J by 4 bases, with 10 bases between the two germline ends. Germline values: CDR1 SGHDT, CDR2 YYEEEE. The length of the CDR3 is 14 residues. The CDR3 DNA is TGTGCCAGCAGCTTGGGAACAGGTCGCTATGGCTACACCTTC. Protein: CASSLGTGRYGYTF.

This clone was observed once. V usage is TRBV12-5 and J usage is TRBJ2-5, with D perhaps matching TRBD2 (5 bases). The ends were cut back, 2 bases at V and 5 bases at J, with 9 bases in the middle. The CDR3 runs 13 residues. The germline V gene has CDR1 LGHNT and CDR2 FRNRAP. The CDR3 sequence: CASGLMGSETQYF. The CDR3 DNA follows: TGTGCTAGTGGTTTGATGGGGAGTGAGACCCAGTACTTC. The full variable domain, in which reference TRBV12-5 and TRBJ2-5 provide the parts outside the CDR3, is DARVTQTPRHKVTEMGQEVTMRCQPILGHNTVFWYRQTMMQGLELLAYFRNRAPLDDSGMPKDRFSAEMPDATLATLKIQPSEPRDSAVYFCASGLMGSETQYFGPGTRLLVL.

The chain couples TRBV6-5 to TRBJ1-4; 8 bases line up with TRBD1. This CDR3 contains 15 residues. The V gene end was trimmed by 8 bases and the J gene end by 2 bases; junction bases not matched to a gene: 7. CDR1 is MNHEY, CDR2 SVGAGI, per germline. The CDR3 region is CASHPPGGTNEKLFF. CDR3 nucleotides: TGTGCCAGCCACCCCCCAGGGGGCACTAATGAAAAACTGTTTTTT.

The genes are TRBV10-3 and TRBJ2-3; 7 positions agree with TRBD2. V was pared by 2 bases and J by 3 bases, with 11 bases of the junction left unmatched. The V gene's germline CDR1 is ENHRY and CDR2 SYGVKD. The CDR3 length is 17 residues. The CDR3 DNA sequence: TGTGCCATCAGTGAGCCTTTAGCGGTCGGGGGGACAGATACGCAGTATTTT. The encoded protein is CAISEPLAVGGTDTQYF.

The V gene is TRBV7-3, the J gene TRBJ1-1; D may be TRBD1 (5 bases). CDR1 is SGHTA and CDR2 is FQGTGA in the germline V gene. The length of the CDR3 is 15 residues. V lost 2 bases to trimming and J lost 3 bases, with 13 bases between them. CDR3 nucleotide sequence: TGTGCCAGCAGCTTAGGGGCAGGGTTGTACACTGAAGCTTTCTTT. Its protein is CASSLGAGLYTEAFF.